The 26 T cell receptor beta chains listed next were all sequenced from one sample in a study of blood T cell repertoires in COVID-19. The data were produced by immunoSEQ multiplex PCR, yet TCRdb's version contains in-frame clones alone and is incomplete. The sample comprises roughly 120,000 clones, approximately 82% of which are singletons, and about 20% rests with the top ten. Sequenced input: peripheral blood. These receptors were obtained from a woman aged 55-70 years with acute or convalescent COVID-19.

The chain uses TRBV7-9 and TRBJ2-1; D is perhaps TRBD2 (5 bases). Germline V gene data show CDR1 as SEHNR and CDR2 as FQNEAQ (reference sequence). This CDR3 contains 14 residues. The ends were cut back, 5 bases at V and 8 bases at J, with 16 bases in the middle. As DNA, the CDR3 is TGTGCCAGCAGCGCTCAACTAGAACCGGATGAGCAGTTCTTC. This translates into CASSAQLEPDEQFF.

This sequence joins TRBV4-1 and TRBJ2-7, with 10 bases identical to TRBD2. V was clipped by 3 bases and J by 4 bases; unmatched bases: 6. The CDR3 totals 15 residues. Germline CDR1 and CDR2: MGHRA and YSYEKL. For the CDR3, the DNA is TGCGCCAGCAGCCAGACTAGCGGGTTGGGTTACGAGCAGTACTTC. As protein: CASSQTSGLGYEQYF.

The chain couples TRBV24-1 to TRBJ2-3; maybe TRBD2 (7 bases). CDR3 size: 14 residues. Between the trimmed V and J ends, which lost 6 bases and 4 bases, there was a span of 13 bases. CDR1 and CDR2 (germline): KGHDR, SFDVKD. The CDR3 is CATSTTGRADTQYF. CDR3 nucleotide sequence: TGTGCCACCAGTACTACAGGGAGGGCAGATACGCAGTATTTT.

V gene TRBV7-2 combines with J gene TRBJ1-1; D gene unclear. The CDR3 consists of 14 residues. Germline V gene lookup returns CDR1 SGHTA and CDR2 FQGNSA. V was pared by 5 bases and J by 5 bases, with 15 bases between. CDR3 sequence reads: CASSPDSGGTEAFF. The CDR3 region has the DNA TGTGCCAGCAGCCCCGACTCCGGAGGGACTGAAGCTTTCTTT. Full variable domain (outside the CDR3, taken from reference TRBV7-2 and TRBJ1-1): GAGVSQSPSNKVTEKGKDVELRCDPISGHTALYWYRQSLGQGLEFLIYFQGNSAPDKSGLPSDRFSAERTGGSVSTLTIQRTQQEDSAVYLCASSPDSGGTEAFFGQGTRLTVV.

This chain joins TRBV10-3 and TRBJ1-3; unclear D gene. Looked up from germline, CDR1 is ENHRY and CDR2 is SYGVKD. The CDR3 contains 14 residues. V was pared by 10 bases and J by 7 bases, with 20 bases between. CDR3 in amino acids: CATSAPREGNTIYF. In nucleotides, the CDR3 is TGTGCCACCAGCGCCCCACGGGAGGGCAACACCATATATTTT.

The chain joins TRBV6-1 to TRBJ1-3; weak D call: TRBD1 (5 bases). V lost 2 bases and J lost 0, with 11 bases in between. Germline V gives CDR1 MNHNS, CDR2 SASEGT. The CDR3 loop spans 16 amino acids. CDR3 region: CASSEYGGGSGNTIYF. CDR3 in DNA: TGTGCCAGCAGTGAATACGGGGGAGGCTCTGGAAACACCATATATTTT.

This chain's CDR3 is CASSFSGQGAAGYTF. The CDR3 DNA follows: TGTGCCAGCAGTTTTTCCGGACAGGGGGCGGCAGGCTACACCTTC. The chain recombines TRBV27 with TRBJ1-2; 11 bases align to TRBD1. There are 15 residues in the CDR3. The V and J ends lost 3 bases and 8 bases, in that order; junction bases with no gene match: 8. The germline V gene has CDR1 MNHEY and CDR2 SMNVEV (reference sequence).

V and J are TRBV12-3 or TRBV12-4 and TRBJ1-2, with no clear D. Trimming pared 8 bases from V and 4 bases from J, leaving 8 bases between. This CDR3 contains 11 residues. Here the CDR3 reads CASGRGYGYTF. Here the CDR3 DNA reads TGTGCCAGCGGTCGCGGCTATGGCTACACCTTC.

The rearrangement joins TRBV20-1 to TRBJ2-5; D remains unclear. V lost 5 bases and J lost 0, with 4 bases in between. The CDR3 runs to 11 residues. Germline V gene sequence: CDR1 DFQATT, CDR2 SNEGSKA (reference sequence). The CDR3 sequence is CSASDQETQYF. CDR3 nucleotide sequence: TGCAGTGCTTCAGACCAAGAGACCCAGTACTTC.

The chain links TRBV28 to TRBJ2-7; 7 positions agree with TRBD1. V was clipped by 7 bases and J by 0 bases; unmatched bases: 3. The CDR3 runs 13 residues. Germline assignment: CDR1 MDHEN and CDR2 SYDVKM. As DNA, the CDR3 is TGTGCCAGCATCGGGACAGACTCCTACGAGCAGTACTTC. The encoded protein is CASIGTDSYEQYF.

The chain is built from TRBV10-3 and TRBJ1-2; D might be TRBD1 (6 bases). Germline V CDR1 and CDR2: ENHRY, SYGVKD. The CDR3 extends over 14 amino acids. Trimming took off 5 bases at V and 2 bases at J, with 12 bases between the two ends. CDR3: CAISSSGANYGYTF. Written as DNA, the CDR3 is TGTGCCATCAGTAGCTCAGGGGCGAACTATGGCTACACCTTC.

The genes are TRBV6-1 and TRBJ1-6; TRBD1 agrees at 10 bases. The CDR3 contains 15 residues. Germline CDR1 is MNHNS and CDR2 is SASEGT. Trimming cost V 0 bases and J 13 bases; bases outside gene matches: 6. The DNA for the CDR3 is TGTGCCAGCAGTGAAGCGGGACAGGGGCGTGGCCCCCTCCACTTT. It codes for CASSEAGQGRGPLHF.

This clone was seen only a few times. The rearrangement joins TRBV6-5 to TRBJ1-5; TRBD1 might be the D (5 bases). Per the germline V gene, CDR1 is MNHEY and CDR2 is SVGAGI. The CDR3 covers 15 residues. V was cut by 6 bases and J by 6 bases, with 18 bases left in between. Here the CDR3 DNA reads TGTGCCAGCAGCTCCGATAAGCTAGGGGTTCAGCCCCAGCATTTT. The encoded protein is CASSSDKLGVQPQHF.

The chain has TRBV3-1 (or the pseudogene TRBV3-2) and TRBJ1-2; tentative D call: TRBD1 (5 bases). CDR3 size: 14 residues. Trimming took off 6 bases at V and 4 bases at J, with 15 bases between the two ends. Per germline, CDR1 LGHDT and CDR2 YNNKEL (reference sequence). This CDR3 reads CASRGEDGTYGYTF. The CDR3 nucleotides are TGTGCCAGCAGGGGGGAGGACGGAACCTATGGCTACACCTTC.

This clone was seen just once. The chain couples TRBV29-1 to TRBJ2-5, with D perhaps TRBD1 (6 bases). Trimming took off 4 bases at V and 5 bases at J, with 11 bases between the two ends. CDR1 and CDR2 (germline): SQVTM, ANQGSEA. This CDR3 has 12 amino acids. The CDR3 spells CSVVGGVETQYF. CDR3 DNA: TGCAGCGTTGTTGGGGGCGTCGAGACCCAGTACTTC.

V and J are TRBV5-5 and TRBJ1-1; D remains ambiguous. This CDR3 is built from 14 residues. Germline V gene sequence: CDR1 SGHKS, CDR2 YYEKEE (reference sequence). V lost 4 bases to trimming and J lost 0 bases, with 10 bases between them. The CDR3 sequence is CASSRGQLNTEAFF. The CDR3 coding sequence is TGTGCCAGCAGCCGGGGTCAGTTGAACACTGAAGCTTTCTTT.

The chain joins TRBV6-2 or TRBV6-3 to TRBJ1-5, with D unclear. CDR1 is MNHEY and CDR2 is SVGEGT in the germline V gene. Deletions cut 5 bases from V and 7 bases from J, with 15 bases between. The CDR3 is made up of 14 amino acids. The CDR3, as DNA: TGTGCCAGCAGTGCCCTTGGTACGCGGCAGCCCCAGCATTTT. Translation gives CASSALGTRQPQHF.

The V and J genes are TRBV18 and TRBJ1-3; D is ambiguous. V dropped 6 bases and J dropped 2 bases, with 8 bases sitting between them. The CDR3 is made up of 13 amino acids. CDR1 and CDR2 from the germline V gene are KGHSH and LQKENI. The CDR3 here is CASSGETGNTIYF. The CDR3 DNA sequence: TGTGCCAGCTCCGGGGAAACTGGAAACACCATATATTTT.

The genes are TRBV15 and TRBJ2-7; TRBD2 agrees at 11 bases. The CDR3 has 15 amino acids. The germline CDR1 and CDR2 sequences are LNHNV and YYDKDF (reference sequence). V was clipped by 3 bases and J by 4 bases; unmatched bases: 5. CDR3: CATSSQGTSGYEQYF. The CDR3 coding sequence is TGTGCCACCAGCAGCCAAGGGACTAGCGGATACGAGCAGTACTTC. Combining the CDR3 with reference TRBV15 and TRBJ2-7 gives the whole variable domain DAMVIQNPRYQVTQFGKPVTLSCSQTLNHNVMYWYQQKSSQAPKLLFHYYDKDFNNEADTPDNFQSRRPNTSFCFLDIRSPGLGDTAMYLCATSSQGTSGYEQYFGPGTRLTVT.

V gene TRBV9 combines with J gene TRBJ1-3; no definite D call. V lost 0 bases, J lost 0 bases, and 10 bases lay in between. This CDR3 contains 16 residues. Germline V gene lookup returns CDR1 SGDLS and CDR2 YYNGEE. The CDR3 loop is CASSVADSLSGNTIYF. For the CDR3, the DNA is TGTGCCAGCAGCGTAGCAGATTCCCTCTCTGGAAACACCATATATTTT. The full variable domain, completed using reference TRBV9 and TRBJ1-3, is DSGVTQTPKHLITATGQRVTLRCSPRSGDLSVYWYQQSLDQGLQFLIQYYNGEERAKGNILERFSAQQFPDLHSELNLSSLELGDSALYFCASSVADSLSGNTIYFGEGSWLTVV.

The sample holds one count of this clone. The V gene is TRBV6-5, the J gene TRBJ1-1; TRBD1 matches 8 bases. Trimming took 7 bases from V and 5 from J; bases not matched to a gene: 9. CDR1 MNHEY and CDR2 SVGAGI come from the germline V gene. The CDR3 runs to 14 residues. CDR3 residues: CASIPDRVGTEAFF. The DNA for the CDR3 is TGTGCCAGCATCCCGGACAGGGTAGGGACTGAAGCTTTCTTT.

V is TRBV5-1 and J is TRBJ2-5, with a weak D call TRBD1 (7 bases). Trimming removed 1 base from V and 1 base from J, with 8 bases in between. Germline values: CDR1 SGHRS, CDR2 YFSETQ. The CDR3 totals 14 residues. CDR3 sequence reads: CASSLQGGQETQYF. CDR3 DNA sequence: TGCGCCAGCAGCTTGCAGGGGGGCCAAGAGACCCAGTACTTC.

The rearrangement uses TRBV3-1 (or the pseudogene TRBV3-2) and TRBJ2-1; possible D gene TRBD2, 6 bases. V lost 4 bases to trimming and J lost 7 bases, with 20 bases between them. The CDR3 has 16 amino acids. Germline values: CDR1 LGHDT, CDR2 YNNKEL (reference sequence). The CDR3, as DNA: TGTGCCAGCAGCCGGGGGGTATCCCTATCGCTAAATGAGCAGTTCTTC. This codes for CASSRGVSLSLNEQFF.

V is TRBV7-9 and J is TRBJ1-2, with 7 bases lining up with TRBD1. The V gene's germline CDR1 is SEHNR and CDR2 FQNEAQ (reference sequence). Trimming cost V 1 base and J 7 bases; bases outside gene matches: 3. This CDR3 is 13 amino acids long. The CDR3 sequence is CASSLVEGAGYTF. The CDR3 nucleotides are TGTGCCAGCAGCTTAGTAGAGGGGGCTGGCTACACCTTC.

The rearrangement joins TRBV11-2 to TRBJ1-5, with TRBD1 matching over 7 bases. The CDR3 spans 15 residues. Germline V lookup: CDR1 SGHAT, CDR2 FQNNGV. V lost 5 bases to trimming and J lost 3 bases; unmatched junction nucleotides: 7. CDR3 DNA sequence: TGTGCCAGCAGCCCCATACAGGGGATCAATCAGCCCCAGCATTTT. Its translation is CASSPIQGINQPQHF.

This clone was observed a few times. This chain links TRBV7-2 with TRBJ1-5; possibly TRBD1 for D (5 bases). The germline V gene encodes CDR1 SGHTA and CDR2 FQGNSA. V lost 5 bases, J lost 2 bases, and 13 bases lay in between. This CDR3 has 15 residues. The CDR3 nucleotides are TGTGCCAGCAGCCTTGACAGTGTTGGCAATCAGCCCCAGCATTTT. Amino acid sequence: CASSLDSVGNQPQHF. Combining the CDR3 with reference TRBV7-2 and TRBJ1-5 gives the whole variable domain GAGVSQSPSNKVTEKGKDVELRCDPISGHTALYWYRQSLGQGLEFLIYFQGNSAPDKSGLPSDRFSAERTGGSVSTLTIQRTQQEDSAVYLCASSLDSVGNQPQHFGDGTRLSIL.